This record looks at one TCR beta chain sequence and its context. The data were taken from a study of Tregs in tolerant kidney transplant recipients. The data were produced by immunoSEQ multiplex PCR, yet TCRdb's version contains in-frame clones alone and is incomplete. The sample includes about 90,000 clones, roughly 93% seen only once; the top ten take roughly 1.7%. The nonmyeloablative bone marrow transplants came from related graft donors, with transient mixed chimerism. This TCR was sampled from a human patient who received a combined kidney and bone marrow transplant. Some T cells may be transferred from the graft donor. Source: CD4+ T cells from blood (PBMCs), taken 12 months after the transplant.

The CDR3 loop reads CASSSRRGLPNEQFF. In DNA form, the CDR3 reads TGTGCCAGCAGCTCGAGGAGAGGTCTTCCCAATGAGCAGTTCTTC. This sequence joins TRBV7-3 and TRBJ2-1; D is uncertain. V lost 4 bases to trimming and J lost 6 bases, with 16 bases between them. The CDR3 totals 15 residues. Germline CDR1 SGHTA, CDR2 FQGTGA.